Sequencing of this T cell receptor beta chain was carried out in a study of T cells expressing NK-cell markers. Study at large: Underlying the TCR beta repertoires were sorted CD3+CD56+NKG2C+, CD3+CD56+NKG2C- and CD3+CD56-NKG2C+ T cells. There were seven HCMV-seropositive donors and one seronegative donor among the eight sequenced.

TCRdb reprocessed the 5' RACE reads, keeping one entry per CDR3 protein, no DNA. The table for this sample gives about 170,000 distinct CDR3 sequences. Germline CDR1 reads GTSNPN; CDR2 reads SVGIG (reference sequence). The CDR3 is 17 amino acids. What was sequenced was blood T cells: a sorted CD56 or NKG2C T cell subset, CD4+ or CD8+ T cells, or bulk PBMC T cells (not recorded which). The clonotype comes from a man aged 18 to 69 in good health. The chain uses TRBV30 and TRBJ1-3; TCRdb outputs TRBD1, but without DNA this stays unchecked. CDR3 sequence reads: CAWRAGTGLVEGNTIYF.